Listed below are T cell receptor beta chains from one sample, sequenced in a study of identifying expanded T cells in peripheral blood. The data were produced by immunoSEQ multiplex PCR, yet TCRdb's version contains in-frame clones alone and is incomplete. Of about 100,000 clones in the sample, roughly 85% were seen once. The sample comprised blood. These receptors were taken from a person aged 18 to 70 in good health. CDR3s include the opening cysteine and the closing phenylalanine or tryptophan. The order of the fields is clone size, CDR3 length, V gene, CDR3 protein. Where a row states a size, it is once, few, many or the class of an expanded clone; other rows omit it.

once,13,TRBV2,CASSDLAGYTQYF
-,14,TRBV7-8,CASSLFAGSDTQYF
-,15,TRBV7-2,CASSETGGRIDEQFF
-,17,TRBV7-2,CASSWSPSLGYNSPLHF
few,14,TRBV15,CATSRDVLYNEQFF
-,15,TRBV7-2,CASSEWPGQAYEQYF
-,13,TRBV10-1,CASSEAGTGELFF
-,12,TRBV29-1,CSVEGGGDTQYF
-,13,TRBV5-1,CASSWAERGEQFF
few,13,TRBV10-3,CAFRLRPGSPLHF